This T cell receptor (beta chain) comes out of a study of neurological immune-mediated disorders. This clonotype was counted at least ten times. TCRdb analysed the 5' RACE reads with MiXCR anew, one entry per CDR3 protein. The sample lists under 60,000 distinct CDR3 sequences; 9% to 12% were seen once. V was shortened by 2 bases and J by 3 bases, with 16 bases between the two germline ends. The CDR3 is 16 amino acids. Per the germline V gene, CDR1 is SGDLS and CDR2 is YYNGEE. The clonotype comes from a woman in her forties with HTLV-1-associated myelopathy (HAM/TSP). Sequenced sample: PBMCs. V is TRBV9 and J is TRBJ2-3, with D tentatively TRBD2 (7 bases). CDR3 loop: CASSVGGGFLTDTQYF. DNA of the CDR3: TGTGCCAGCAGCGTTGGGGGGGGCTTTTTGACAGATACGCAGTATTTT.